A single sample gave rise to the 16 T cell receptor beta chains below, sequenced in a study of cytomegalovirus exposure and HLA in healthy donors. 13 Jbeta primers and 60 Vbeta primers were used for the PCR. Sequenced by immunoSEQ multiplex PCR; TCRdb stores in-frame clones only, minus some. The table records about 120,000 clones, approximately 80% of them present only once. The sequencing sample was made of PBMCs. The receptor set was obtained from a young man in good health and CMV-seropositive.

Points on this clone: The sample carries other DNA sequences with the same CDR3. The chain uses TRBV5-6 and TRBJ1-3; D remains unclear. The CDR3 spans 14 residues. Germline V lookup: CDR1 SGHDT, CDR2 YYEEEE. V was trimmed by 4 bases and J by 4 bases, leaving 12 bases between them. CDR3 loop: CASSISSRGNTIYF. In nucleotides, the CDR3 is TGTGCCAGCAGCATAAGCTCGCGCGGAAACACCATATATTTT.

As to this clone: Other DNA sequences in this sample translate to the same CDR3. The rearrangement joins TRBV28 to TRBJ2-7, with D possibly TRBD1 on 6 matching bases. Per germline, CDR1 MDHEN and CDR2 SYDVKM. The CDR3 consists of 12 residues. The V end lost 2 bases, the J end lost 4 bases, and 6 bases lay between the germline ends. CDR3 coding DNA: TGTGCCAGCAGTTTAACAGGGTACGAGCAGTACTTC. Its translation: CASSLTGYEQYF.

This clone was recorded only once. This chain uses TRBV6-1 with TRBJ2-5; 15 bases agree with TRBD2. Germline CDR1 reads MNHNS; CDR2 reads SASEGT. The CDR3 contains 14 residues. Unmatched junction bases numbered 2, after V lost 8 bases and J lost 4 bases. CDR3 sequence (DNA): TGTGCCAGCGGGACTAGCGGGGGGTCAGAGACCCAGTACTTC. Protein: CASGTSGGSETQYF.

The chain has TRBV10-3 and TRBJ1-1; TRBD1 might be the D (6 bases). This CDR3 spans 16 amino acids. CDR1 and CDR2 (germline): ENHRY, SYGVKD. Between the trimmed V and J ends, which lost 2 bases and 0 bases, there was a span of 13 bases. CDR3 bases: TGTGCCATCAGTGAGGGTAGGGGGACCATGAACACTGAAGCTTTCTTT. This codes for CAISEGRGTMNTEAFF.

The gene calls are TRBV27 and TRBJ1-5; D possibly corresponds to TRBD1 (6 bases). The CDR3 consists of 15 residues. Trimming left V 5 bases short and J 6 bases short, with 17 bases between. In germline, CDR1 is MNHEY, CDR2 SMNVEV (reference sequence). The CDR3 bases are TGTGCCAGCAGTCCACTTGAGGGGGGGCTTCAGCCCCAGCATTTT. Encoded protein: CASSPLEGGLQPQHF.

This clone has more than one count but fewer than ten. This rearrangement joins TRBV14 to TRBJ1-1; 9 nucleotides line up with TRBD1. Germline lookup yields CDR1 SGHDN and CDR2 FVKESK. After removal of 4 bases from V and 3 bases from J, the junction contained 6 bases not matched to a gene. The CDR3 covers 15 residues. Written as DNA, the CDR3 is TGTGCCAGCAGCCCCCTGGGACAGGGCGACACTGAAGCTTTCTTT. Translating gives CASSPLGQGDTEAFF.

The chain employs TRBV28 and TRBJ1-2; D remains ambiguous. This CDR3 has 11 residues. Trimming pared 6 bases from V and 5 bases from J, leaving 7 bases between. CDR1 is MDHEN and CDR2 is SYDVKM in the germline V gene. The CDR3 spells CASSGGYGYTF. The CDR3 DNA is TGTGCCAGCAGCGGCGGGTATGGCTACACCTTC.

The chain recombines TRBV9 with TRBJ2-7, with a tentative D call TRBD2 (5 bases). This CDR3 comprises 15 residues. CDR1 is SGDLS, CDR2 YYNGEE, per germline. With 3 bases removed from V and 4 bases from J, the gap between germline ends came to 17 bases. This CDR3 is CASSGPSGTPYEQYF. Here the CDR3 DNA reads TGTGCCAGCAGCGGCCCATCGGGAACCCCTTACGAGCAGTACTTC.

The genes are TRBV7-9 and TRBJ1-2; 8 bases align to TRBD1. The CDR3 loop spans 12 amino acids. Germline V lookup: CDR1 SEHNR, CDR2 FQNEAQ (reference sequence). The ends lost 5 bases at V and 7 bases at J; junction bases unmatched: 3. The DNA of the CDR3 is TGTGCCAGCAGCCTTGACAGGGGTGGCTACACCTTC. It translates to CASSLDRGGYTF.

The CDR3 coding sequence is TGCAGCGCAAGAACATTCTCCGGGGACTATGGCTACACCTTC. It yields the protein CSARTFSGDYGYTF. The rearrangement uses TRBV29-1 and TRBJ1-2; D is unresolved. Looked up from germline, CDR1 is SQVTM and CDR2 is ANQGSEA. The CDR3 runs to 14 residues. V was shortened by 7 bases and J by 3 bases, with 18 bases between the two germline ends. The full variable domain, completed using reference TRBV29-1 and TRBJ1-2, is SAVISQKPSRDICQRGTSLTIQCQVDSQVTMMFWYRQQPGQSLTLIATANQGSEATYESGFVIDKFPISRPNLTFSTLTVSNMSPEDSSIYLCSARTFSGDYGYTFGSGTRLTVV.

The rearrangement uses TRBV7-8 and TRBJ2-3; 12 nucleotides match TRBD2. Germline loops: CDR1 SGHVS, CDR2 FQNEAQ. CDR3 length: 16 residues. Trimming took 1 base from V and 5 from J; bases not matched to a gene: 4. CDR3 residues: CASSLGTSGNLDTQYF. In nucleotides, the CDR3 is TGTGCCAGCAGCTTAGGGACTAGCGGGAATCTAGATACGCAGTATTTT.

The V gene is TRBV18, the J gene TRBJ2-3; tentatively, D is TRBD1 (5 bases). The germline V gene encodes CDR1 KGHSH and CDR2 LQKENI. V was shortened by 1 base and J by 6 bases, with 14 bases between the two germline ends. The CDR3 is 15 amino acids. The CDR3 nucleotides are TGTGCCAGCTCACCACAGGGGTATCTTTGGGATACGCAGTATTTT. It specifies CASSPQGYLWDTQYF.

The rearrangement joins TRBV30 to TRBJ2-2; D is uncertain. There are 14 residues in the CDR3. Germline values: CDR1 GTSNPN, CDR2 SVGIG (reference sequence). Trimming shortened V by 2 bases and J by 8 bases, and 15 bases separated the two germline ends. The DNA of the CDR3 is TGTGCCTGGAGTATCGATCTGGCAGCGGGGGAGCTGTTTTTT. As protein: CAWSIDLAAGELFF.

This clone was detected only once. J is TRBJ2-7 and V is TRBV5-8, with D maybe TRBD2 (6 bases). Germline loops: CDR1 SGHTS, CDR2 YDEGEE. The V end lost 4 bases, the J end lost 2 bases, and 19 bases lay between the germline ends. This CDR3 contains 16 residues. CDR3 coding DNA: TGTGCCAGCAGCCCCCCGGGCGGGACGTATACCTACGAGCAGTACTTC. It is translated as CASSPPGGTYTYEQYF.

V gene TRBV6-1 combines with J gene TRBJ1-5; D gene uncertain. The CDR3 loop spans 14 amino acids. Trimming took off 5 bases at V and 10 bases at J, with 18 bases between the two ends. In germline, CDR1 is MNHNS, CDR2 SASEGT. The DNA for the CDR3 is TGTGCCAGCAGTTCCGACCCCGAGGTTCTCCCCCAGCATTTT. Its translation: CASSSDPEVLPQHF.

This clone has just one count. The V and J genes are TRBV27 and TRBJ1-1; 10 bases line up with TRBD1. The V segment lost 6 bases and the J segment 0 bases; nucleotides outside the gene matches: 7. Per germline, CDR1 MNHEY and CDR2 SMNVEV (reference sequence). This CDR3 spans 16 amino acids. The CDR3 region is CASRDGTGVMNTEAFF. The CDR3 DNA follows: TGTGCCAGCAGGGACGGGACAGGGGTTATGAACACTGAAGCTTTCTTT.